The T cell receptor (beta chain) under discussion was sequenced for a study of T cell repertoires in cytomegalovirus infection. CDR1 and CDR2 (germline): SNHLY, FYNNEI. This CDR3 region has 16 residues. Trimming took off 6 bases at V and 8 bases at J, with 23 bases between the two ends. Each CDR3 protein gets one entry after TCRdb re-called the reads with MiXCR. The data hold 350,000 to 500,000 distinct CDR3 sequences, with approximately 31% observed a single time. The J gene is TRBJ2-1, the V gene TRBV2; a possible D gene is TRBD1 (6 bases). Specimen: PBMCs. The source of this sequence is a human donor in good health (CMV status not recorded). Some clones in this sample may be carry-over from other donors' samples. CDR3 loop: CASRVQDWGLIDEQFF. CDR3 bases: TGTGCCAGCAGGGTACAGGACTGGGGGCTAATTGATGAGCAGTTCTTC.